Shown below are 29 T cell receptor beta chains from a single sample sequenced in a study of cytomegalovirus exposure and HLA in healthy donors. This PCR relied on a set of 60 Vbeta primers and 13 Jbeta primers. Sequenced by immunoSEQ multiplex PCR; TCRdb stores in-frame clones only, minus some. Seen here are about 210,000 clones, over 80% observed once, and the top ten hold around 6%. The sequenced sample was PBMCs. These receptor sequences come from a man aged 35 to 55 in good health and CMV-seropositive.

This clone has more than one count but fewer than ten. This chain links TRBV6-1 with TRBJ2-4, with a possible D match to TRBD2 (6 bases). With 6 bases removed from V and 8 bases from J, the gap between germline ends came to 17 bases. Germline V gene sequence: CDR1 MNHNS, CDR2 SASEGT. CDR3 size: 14 residues. DNA of the CDR3: TGTGCCAGCAGGAGACTAGGTAAAGGGGACATTCAGTACTTC. Protein product: CASRRLGKGDIQYF.

The chain links TRBV7-9 to TRBJ2-7; D is unclear. V gave up 3 bases and J gave up 2 bases, with 2 bases separating them. The CDR3 is made up of 11 amino acids. CDR1 SEHNR and CDR2 FQNEAQ come from the germline V gene (reference sequence). CDR3 nucleotide sequence: TGTGCCAGCAGCTTCACCTACGAGCAGTACTTC. Its protein is CASSFTYEQYF.

The J gene is TRBJ2-1, the V gene TRBV6-1, with 7 positions matching TRBD2. The CDR3 is 15 residues long. With 7 bases clipped from V and 4 bases from J, the junction kept 10 bases outside the gene matches. Germline CDR1 reads MNHNS; CDR2 reads SASEGT. The CDR3: CASKAGEPPYNEQFF. CDR3 in DNA: TGTGCCAGCAAGGCGGGAGAGCCCCCTTACAATGAGCAGTTCTTC.

This clone was picked up one time. The gene calls are TRBV6-1 and TRBJ2-5; D may be TRBD2 (5 bases). Germline CDR1 reads MNHNS; CDR2 reads SASEGT. The CDR3 has 11 amino acids. Trimming stripped 7 bases from V and 11 bases from J, with 14 bases between. The DNA for the CDR3 is TGTGCCAGCATCGGGGAGACACCTCAGTACTTC. Protein product: CASIGETPQYF.

With respect to this clone: In the same sample, other DNA sequences code for this CDR3. The rearrangement joins TRBV12-5 to TRBJ2-5; 7 nucleotides match TRBD1. J gave up 1 base and V 1 base, and 0 bases lay outside the gene matches. Germline CDR1 LGHNT, CDR2 FRNRAP. The CDR3 is made up of 14 amino acids. As DNA, the CDR3 is TGTGCTAGTGGTTTGGGGACAGGCCAAGAGACCCAGTACTTC. This gives the protein CASGLGTGQETQYF.

V is TRBV14 and J is TRBJ1-1, with D possibly being TRBD1 (5 bases). V was pared by 4 bases and J by 5 bases, with 14 bases between. This CDR3 comprises 14 residues. Germline loops: CDR1 SGHDN, CDR2 FVKESK. CDR3 sequence reads: CASSRDLGGTEAFF. The CDR3 DNA follows: TGTGCCAGCAGCCGAGACTTGGGGGGAACTGAAGCTTTCTTT.

Only one count was recorded for this clone. The chain couples TRBV4-2 to TRBJ2-1, with 8 bases identical to TRBD2. CDR1 is LGHNA, CDR2 YNFKEQ, per germline. The CDR3 runs to 18 residues. V was clipped by 4 bases and J by 2 bases; unmatched bases: 13. CDR3 sequence (DNA): TGTGCCAGCAGCCCCCGGACTAGCCTAGCGGTGCCCTACAATGAGCAGTTCTTC. It encodes CASSPRTSLAVPYNEQFF.

The chain employs TRBV6-5 and TRBJ1-2; possibly TRBD1 for D (6 bases). V lost 2 bases and J 2 bases, leaving 12 bases between the germline ends. The CDR3 sequence is 15 residues long. Germline V gene sequence: CDR1 MNHEY, CDR2 SVGAGI. DNA of the CDR3: TGTGCCAGCAGTTACAACAACAGGGAGAACTATGGCTACACCTTC. This encodes CASSYNNRENYGYTF.

V and J are TRBV27 and TRBJ1-5; 10 bases are a match to TRBD1. The CDR3 sequence is 18 residues long. From germline, CDR1 is MNHEY and CDR2 SMNVEV (reference sequence). V lost 7 bases to trimming and J lost 4 bases; unmatched junction nucleotides: 16. The CDR3 loop reads CASTPDRGGVGVNQPQHF. The CDR3 coding sequence is TGTGCCAGCACCCCGGACAGGGGGGGGGTTGGGGTGAATCAGCCCCAGCATTTT.

This chain joins TRBV11-2 and TRBJ1-4; D not certain. CDR1 is SGHAT and CDR2 is FQNNGV in the germline V gene. This CDR3 is 16 amino acids long. Deletions cut 2 bases from V and 3 bases from J, with 13 bases between. CDR3 DNA sequence: TGTGCCAGCAGCTTAATATTCCTAGGTTCTAATGAAAAACTGTTTTTT. It yields the protein CASSLIFLGSNEKLFF.

The chain links TRBV4-1 to TRBJ2-1; 7 nucleotides line up with TRBD2. Per germline, CDR1 MGHRA and CDR2 YSYEKL. The CDR3 totals 16 residues. Trimming at V came to 4 bases and at J to 8 bases, leaving 14 bases not matched to a gene. DNA for the CDR3: TGCGCCAGCAGCCTTAATGGGGGAGGGCCGAGCGATGAGCAGTTCTTC. This translates into CASSLNGGGPSDEQFF.

As for this clone: At one end the junction does not follow the germline gene, possibly because of a read error. The rearrangement links TRBV6-5 to TRBJ2-6, with D tentatively TRBD1 (6 bases). The CDR3 loop spans 15 amino acids. The V gene's germline CDR1 is MNHEY and CDR2 SVGAGI. CDR3 amino acids: CASSWDISGANVPTF. The CDR3, as DNA: TGTGCCAGCAGTTGGGACATCTCTGGGGCCAACGTCCCGACTTTC.

This chain connects TRBV7-2 to TRBJ1-5; D ambiguous. The CDR3 is made up of 14 amino acids. The germline V gene has CDR1 SGHTA and CDR2 FQGNSA. V was clipped by 1 base and J by 6 bases, with 10 bases between them. DNA of the CDR3: TGTGCCAGCAGCTTAGTAGAGGGCCTTCAGCCCCAGCATTTT. This translates into CASSLVEGLQPQHF.

The chain couples TRBV25-1 to TRBJ2-1, with TRBD2 matching 13 bases. With V trimmed by 7 bases and J by 1 base, 4 bases remained unmatched. This CDR3 has 16 amino acids. Germline CDR1 and CDR2: MGHDK and SYGVNS. The CDR3 DNA reads TGTGCCAGCAACGGACTAGCGGGAGAATCCTACAATGAGCAGTTCTTC. This gives the protein CASNGLAGESYNEQFF.

The genes are TRBV2 and TRBJ2-7; 7 bases map to TRBD2. Losses at the gene ends were 0 bases for V and 6 bases for J; bases not matched to a gene: 8. This CDR3 is built from 15 residues. The germline CDR1 and CDR2 sequences are SNHLY and FYNNEI. CDR3 DNA: TGTGCCAGCAGTGAAGCCCGGGGGACTATGCTCGAGCAGTACTTC. Protein: CASSEARGTMLEQYF.

As to this clone: Mismatch with germline at one junction end may stem from a read error. This sequence joins TRBV6-6 and TRBJ1-2; D is ambiguous. The CDR3 consists of 13 residues. Germline-derived CDR1 and CDR2 are MNHNY and SVGAGI (reference sequence). CDR3 DNA sequence: TGTGCTAGCAGTTACCTGTCAGGCTATGGCTACACCTTC. Translation gives CASSYLSGYGYTF.

This chain connects TRBV27 to TRBJ2-7; D possibly corresponds to TRBD1 (5 bases). The CDR3 covers 15 residues. Trimming took 5 bases from V and 1 from J, leaving 15 bases between them. The germline V gene encodes CDR1 MNHEY and CDR2 SMNVEV (reference sequence). The CDR3 protein is CASSLKSTASYEQYV. CDR3 coding DNA: TGTGCCAGCAGTCTTAAGTCGACAGCTTCCTACGAGCAGTACGTC.

The chain combines TRBV5-6 with TRBJ1-6, with 8 bases lining up with TRBD1. Unmatched junction bases numbered 7, after V lost 2 bases and J lost 6 bases. This CDR3 has 16 amino acids. Looked up from germline, CDR1 is SGHDT and CDR2 is YYEEEE. The CDR3 DNA reads as TGTGCCAGCAGCTTCGGACAGGGAAAGGGTAATTCACCCCTCCACTTT. Its protein product is CASSFGQGKGNSPLHF.

DNA for the CDR3: TGTGCCAGCAGCCGTGCGCTAGAAACCTACAATGAGCAGTTCTTC. Its protein is CASSRALETYNEQFF. This chain connects TRBV27 to TRBJ2-1; D is unresolved. The CDR3 is 15 amino acids. Germline V gives CDR1 MNHEY, CDR2 SMNVEV (reference sequence). The germline V and J ends were trimmed by 6 bases and 2 bases, with 14 bases remaining between them.

The genes are TRBV30 and TRBJ1-1; the D is unclear. This CDR3 is built from 13 residues. V was cut by 6 bases and J by 1 base, with 12 bases left in between. Germline values: CDR1 GTSNPN, CDR2 SVGIG (reference sequence). As DNA, the CDR3 is TGTGCCTGTCATTCTAGAGGGAACACTGAAGCTTTCTTT. It yields the protein CACHSRGNTEAFF.

This clone was found a few times. V usage is TRBV5-4 and J usage is TRBJ2-7; 9 bases agree with TRBD1. The CDR3 length is 15 residues. V trimming: 4 bases; J trimming: 7 bases; junction bases outside the gene matches: 12. Germline CDR1 SGHNT, CDR2 YYREEE (reference sequence). CDR3 DNA: TGTGCCAGCAGCCAGAGATCACAGGGGGCGCAGGAGCAGTACGTC. Protein: CASSQRSQGAQEQYV.

Comment on this clone: At one end, the junction sequence differs from germline, possibly due to a read error. Here the CDR3 reads CAWSWEGLYDEQFF. As DNA, the CDR3 is TGTGCCTGGAGTTGGGAGGGACTCTACGATGAGCAGTTCTTC. The chain is built from TRBV30 and TRBJ2-1; TRBD2 aligns across 7 bases. Germline-derived CDR1 and CDR2 are GTSNPN and SVGIG (reference sequence). The CDR3 runs to 14 residues.

CDR3 nucleotide sequence: TGTGCCAGCAGGGCGGGAGGGCAAAACATTCAGTACTTC. Translated: CASRAGGQNIQYF. This chain uses TRBV27 with TRBJ2-4; 9 nucleotides align to TRBD2. Germline V lookup: CDR1 MNHEY, CDR2 SMNVEV (reference sequence). V gave up 6 bases and J gave up 5 bases; unmatched junction bases: 2. There are 13 residues in the CDR3.

The V and J genes are TRBV14 and TRBJ2-5, with 7 bases identical to TRBD2. The CDR3 runs 15 residues. Trimming took 0 bases from V and 5 from J; bases not matched to a gene: 6. Per the germline V gene, CDR1 is SGHDN and CDR2 is FVKESK. CDR3 sequence: CASSQERGLDETQYF. The DNA for the CDR3 is TGTGCCAGCAGCCAAGAACGCGGACTAGATGAGACCCAGTACTTC. The full variable domain, completed using reference TRBV14 and TRBJ2-5, is EAGVTQFPSHSVIEKGQTVTLRCDPISGHDNLYWYRRVMGKEIKFLLHFVKESKQDESGMPNNRFLAERTGGTYSTLKVQPAELEDSGVYFCASSQERGLDETQYFGPGTRLLVL.

The rearrangement links TRBV9 to TRBJ2-7, with 9 bases that match TRBD1. The trim removed 1 base at V and 4 bases at J, leaving 6 bases unmatched. The germline V gene has CDR1 SGDLS and CDR2 YYNGEE. This CDR3 spans 15 amino acids. CDR3 amino acids: CASSVQAQGAYEQYF. DNA for the CDR3: TGTGCCAGCAGCGTACAAGCACAGGGGGCTTACGAGCAGTACTTC.

The chain is built from TRBV6-1 and TRBJ1-1; D unclear. Trimming took off 1 base at V and 7 bases at J, with 10 bases between the two ends. The CDR3 consists of 13 residues. Germline CDR1 MNHNS, CDR2 SASEGT. The CDR3 DNA follows: TGTGCCAGCAGTGAAGGTTTAACACATGAAGCTTTCTTT. Encoded protein: CASSEGLTHEAFF.

This clone has just a few counts. The V and J genes are TRBV6-1 and TRBJ1-3; no definite D call. The CDR3 sequence is 14 residues long. Germline V CDR1 and CDR2: MNHNS, SASEGT. V lost 3 bases and J 0 bases, leaving 6 bases between the germline ends. DNA for the CDR3: TGTGCCAGCAGTGAGGCTTTCTCTGGAAACACCATATATTTT. It encodes CASSEAFSGNTIYF.

This chain uses TRBV7-2 with TRBJ2-1; 7 bases agree with TRBD2. Germline CDR1 SGHTA, CDR2 FQGNSA. The V segment lost 0 bases and the J segment 0 bases; nucleotides outside the gene matches: 2. The CDR3 extends over 16 amino acids. CDR3 amino acids: CASSLATSVSYNEQFF. The CDR3 DNA reads TGTGCCAGCAGCTTAGCAACTAGCGTCTCCTACAATGAGCAGTTCTTC.

This clone has more than one count but fewer than ten. The sample holds other DNA sequences that translate to the same CDR3. This sequence joins TRBV19 and TRBJ2-5, with 8 bases that match TRBD2. Germline V gene lookup returns CDR1 LNHDA and CDR2 SQIVND (reference sequence). The CDR3 is 14 residues long. The trim removed 10 bases at V and 4 bases at J, leaving 11 bases unmatched. The CDR3 here is CATRLAGGGETQYF. In nucleotides, the CDR3 is TGTGCCACCCGTCTGGCGGGAGGAGGAGAGACCCAGTACTTC.